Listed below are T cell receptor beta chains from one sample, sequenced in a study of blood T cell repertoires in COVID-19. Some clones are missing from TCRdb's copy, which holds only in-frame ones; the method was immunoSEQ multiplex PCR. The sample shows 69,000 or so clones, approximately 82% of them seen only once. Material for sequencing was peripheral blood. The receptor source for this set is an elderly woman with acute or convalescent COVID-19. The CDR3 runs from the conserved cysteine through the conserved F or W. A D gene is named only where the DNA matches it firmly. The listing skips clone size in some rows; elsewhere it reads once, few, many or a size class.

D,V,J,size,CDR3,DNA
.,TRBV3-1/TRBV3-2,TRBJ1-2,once,CASSQAVVRNYGYTF,TGTGCCAGCAGCCAAGCGGTGGTTAGAAACTATGGCTACACCTTC
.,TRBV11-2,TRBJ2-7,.,CASSLDQVNEQYF,TGTGCCAGCAGCTTAGATCAGGTCAACGAGCAGTACTTC
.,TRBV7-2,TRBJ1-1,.,CASSLVWLQEAFF,TGTGCCAGCAGCTTAGTCTGGCTGCAGGAAGCTTTCTTT
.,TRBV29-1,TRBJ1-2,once,CSVAGGYGYTF,TGCAGCGTTGCGGGGGGGTATGGCTACACCTTC
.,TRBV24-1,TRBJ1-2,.,CATSDRDKTYGYTF,TGTGCCACCAGTGATCGGGACAAAACCTATGGCTACACCTTC
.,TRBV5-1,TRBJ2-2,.,CASSPFRLDNFNTGELFF,TGCGCCAGCAGCCCCTTTCGTCTGGACAACTTTAACACCGGGGAGCTGTTTTTT
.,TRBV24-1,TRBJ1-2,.,CATSERGGDGYTF,TGTGCCACCAGTGAACGGGGAGGGGATGGCTACACCTTC
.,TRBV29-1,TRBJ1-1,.,CSVEEGTLLEAFF,TGCAGCGTTGAAGAAGGGACACTACTTGAAGCTTTCTTT
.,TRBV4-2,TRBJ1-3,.,CASSQDLGNTIYF,TGTGCCAGCAGCCAAGATTTAGGAAACACCATATATTTT
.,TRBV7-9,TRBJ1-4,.,CASSLELAGREKLFF,TGTGCCAGCAGCTTAGAGTTGGCAGGGAGGGAAAAACTGTTTTTT
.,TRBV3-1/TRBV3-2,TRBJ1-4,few,CASSQGVTNEKLFF,TGTGCCAGCAGCCAAGGAGTAACTAATGAAAAACTGTTTTTT
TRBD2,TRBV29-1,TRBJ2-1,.,CSVELLAVNEQFF,TGCAGCGTTGAATTACTAGCGGTGAATGAGCAGTTCTTC
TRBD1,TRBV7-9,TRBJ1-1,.,CASSPDRGEAFF,TGTGCCAGCAGCCCAGACAGGGGTGAAGCTTTCTTT
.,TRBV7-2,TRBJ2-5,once,CASSLVRSETQYF,TGTGCCAGCAGCTTAGTCCGGTCGGAGACCCAGTACTTC
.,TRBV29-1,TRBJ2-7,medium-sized,CSVEGTGLEQYF,TGCAGCGTTGAAGGAACTGGTCTCGAGCAGTACTTC
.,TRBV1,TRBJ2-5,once,CTSSQGCSGGGQETQYF,TGCACCAGCAGCCAAGGATGCTCCGGCGGGGGACAAGAGACCCAGTACTTC
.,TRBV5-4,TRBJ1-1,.,CASSLAGSGVNTEAFF,TGTGCCAGCAGCTTGGCCGGATCAGGGGTGAACACTGAAGCTTTCTTT
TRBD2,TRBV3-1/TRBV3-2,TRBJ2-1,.,CASSTRTSGSEQFF,TGTGCCAGCAGCACTCGGACTAGCGGGAGTGAGCAGTTCTTC
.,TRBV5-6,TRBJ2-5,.,CASSFSTGGTQYF,TGTGCCAGCAGCTTTTCTACCGGGGGGACCCAGTACTTC
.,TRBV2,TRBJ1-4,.,CASSEQQVGGEANEKLFF,TGTGCCAGCAGTGAACAACAGGTGGGGGGGGAGGCGAATGAAAAACTGTTTTTT
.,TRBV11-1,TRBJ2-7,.,CASSSVPQGYEQYF,TGTGCCAGCAGCTCCGTTCCTCAGGGCTACGAGCAGTACTTC
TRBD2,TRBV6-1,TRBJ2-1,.,CASSGRTSAYYNEQFF,TGTGCCAGCAGTGGAAGGACTAGCGCCTACTACAATGAGCAGTTCTTC
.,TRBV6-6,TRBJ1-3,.,CASSEQMIGNTIYF,TGTGCCAGCAGCGAACAGATGATAGGAAACACCATATATTTT
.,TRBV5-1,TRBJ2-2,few,CASSLRGFANTGELFF,TGCGCCAGCAGCTTGCGGGGGTTCGCGAACACCGGGGAGCTGTTTTTT
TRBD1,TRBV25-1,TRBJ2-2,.,CASSVGQGRTGELFF,TGTGCCAGCAGTGTCGGACAGGGTCGCACCGGGGAGCTGTTTTTT
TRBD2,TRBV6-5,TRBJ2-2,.,CASSYLLAGNTGELFF,TGTGCCAGCAGTTACCTTCTAGCGGGGAACACCGGGGAGCTGTTTTTT
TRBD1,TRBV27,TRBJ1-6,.,CASTPRTGQDSPLHF,TGTGCCAGCACCCCCCGGACAGGGCAGGATTCACCCCTCCACTTT
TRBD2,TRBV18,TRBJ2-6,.,CASSLSGTSGGLFSGANVLTF,TGTGCCAGCTCACTCTCCGGGACTAGCGGGGGACTCTTCTCTGGGGCCAACGTCCTGACTTTC
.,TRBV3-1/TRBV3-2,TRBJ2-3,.,CASSQTGDTQYF,TGTGCCAGCAGCCAAACAGGGGATACGCAGTATTTT
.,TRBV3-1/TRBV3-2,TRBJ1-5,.,CASSRQDSNQPQHF,TGTGCCAGCAGCCGACAGGATAGCAATCAGCCCCAGCATTTT
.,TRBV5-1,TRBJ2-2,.,CASSLKQGFGGELFF,TGCGCCAGCAGCCTTAAACAGGGTTTCGGCGGGGAGCTGTTTTTT
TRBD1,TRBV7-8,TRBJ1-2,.,CASSLAGTGVLDYGYTF,TGTGCCAGCAGCTTAGCAGGAACAGGGGTTTTGGACTATGGCTACACCTTC
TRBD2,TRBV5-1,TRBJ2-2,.,CASSPRTSGGAGELFF,TGCGCCAGCAGCCCCCGGACTAGCGGGGGGGCCGGGGAGCTGTTTTTT
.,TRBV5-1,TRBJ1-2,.,CASTHGGGENGYTF,TGCGCCAGCACCCATGGTGGAGGGGAGAATGGCTACACCTTC
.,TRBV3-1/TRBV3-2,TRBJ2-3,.,CASSQARYSGTDTQYF,TGTGCCAGCAGCCAAGCCCGTTATTCTGGCACAGATACGCAGTATTTT
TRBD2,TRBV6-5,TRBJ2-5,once,CASTPAGLAGETQYF,TGTGCCAGCACCCCCGCGGGACTAGCGGGGGAGACCCAGTACTTC
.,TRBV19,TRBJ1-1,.,CASSPLKGAGFTEAFF,TGTGCCAGTAGCCCCCTAAAGGGTGCGGGGTTCACTGAAGCTTTCTTT
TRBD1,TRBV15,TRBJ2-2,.,CATSRSGTGAGELFF,TGTGCCACCAGCAGATCCGGGACAGGGGCCGGGGAGCTGTTTTTT
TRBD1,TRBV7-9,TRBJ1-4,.,CASSPRGQGNEKLFF,TGTGCCAGCAGCCCAAGGGGACAGGGGAATGAAAAACTGTTTTTT
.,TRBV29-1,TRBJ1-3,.,CSAILTKTGSGNTIYF,TGCAGCGCCATACTCACAAAGACAGGCTCTGGAAACACCATATATTTT
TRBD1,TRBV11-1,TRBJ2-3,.,CASSDHIQGSTDTQYF,TGTGCCAGCAGCGATCACATACAGGGGAGCACAGATACGCAGTATTTT
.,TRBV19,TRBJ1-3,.,CASRHRQDSSGNTIYF,TGTGCCAGTAGACACCGACAGGACAGCTCTGGAAACACCATATATTTT
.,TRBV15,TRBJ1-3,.,CATSRDRPGSGNTIYF,TGTGCCACCAGCAGAGATCGGCCAGGGTCTGGAAACACCATATATTTT
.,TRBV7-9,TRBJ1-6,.,CASRPGTTYNSPLHF,TGTGCCAGCAGACCCGGTACGACCTATAATTCACCCCTCCACTTT
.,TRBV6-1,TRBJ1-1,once,CASSEARGTEAFF,TGTGCCAGCAGTGAAGCGAGAGGAACTGAAGCTTTCTTT
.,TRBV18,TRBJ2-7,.,CASSPLRRAREGDEQYF,TGTGCCAGCTCACCACTTCGCCGGGCCCGAGAGGGGGACGAGCAGTACTTC